What follows are 14 T cell receptor beta chains derived from one specimen sequenced in a study of naive and memory T cell subsets. General observations from the study: Possibly reflecting memory cells re-expressing CD45RA, a few larger clonotypes occurred in naive repertoires, especially CD8.

Both TRBC1 and TRBC2 were covered by a beta constant-region primer of two equimolar oligonucleotides. Ligated cDNA was amplified by four rounds of PCR with nested alpha and beta constant-region primers and SP2. From the UMI-ligation and nested PCR reads, TCRdb called clonotypes with MiXCR, one entry per CDR3 protein. Seen here are over 130,000 distinct CDR3 sequences, under 25% observed once, and the top ten hold roughly 0.63%. Their recognized antigens are unknown. Material for sequencing was naive CD8+ T cells from blood. These receptors were obtained from a human donor in good health.

This clonotype was detected a few times. The chain joins TRBV7-9 to TRBJ1-2; D gene unclear. V lost 1 base and J 4 bases, leaving 10 bases between the germline ends. From germline, CDR1 is SEHNR and CDR2 FQNEAQ (reference sequence). This CDR3 is 14 amino acids long. The CDR3 here is CASSLVLQPYGYTF. In DNA form, the CDR3 reads TGTGCCAGCAGCTTAGTTCTTCAGCCCTATGGCTACACCTTC.

This clonotype was seen more than once but under ten times. The chain uses TRBV6-5 and TRBJ2-3; D uncertain. Germline CDR1 reads MNHEY; CDR2 reads SVGAGI. This CDR3 region has 13 residues. V was shortened by 11 bases and J by 4 bases, with 16 bases between the two germline ends. For the CDR3, the DNA is TGTGCCGCAGGCCCCAACGCGGCAGATACGCAGTATTTT. Translation: CAAGPNAADTQYF.

The V call is TRBV27, the J call TRBJ1-1; D is possibly TRBD1 (6 bases). V was clipped by 8 bases and J by 4 bases, with 17 bases between them. The germline V gene encodes CDR1 MNHEY and CDR2 SMNVEV (reference sequence). The CDR3 is 14 amino acids. The chain's CDR3 is CASLAGAGGTEAFF. For the CDR3, the DNA is TGTGCCAGCTTGGCGGGGGCGGGAGGCACTGAAGCTTTCTTT.

The rearrangement joins TRBV12-3 or TRBV12-4 to TRBJ2-3, with D unclear. The CDR3 is made up of 15 amino acids. V shed 1 base and J shed 0 bases, with 8 bases lying between them. The CDR3 DNA reads TGTGCCAGCAGTTTAGTGCAAATCAGCACAGATACGCAGTATTTT. It specifies CASSLVQISTDTQYF.

V gene TRBV27 combines with J gene TRBJ2-6, with D maybe TRBD2 (5 bases). This CDR3 has 16 residues. Per the germline V gene, CDR1 is MNHEY and CDR2 is SMNVEV (reference sequence). V was trimmed by 0 bases and J by 4 bases, leaving 10 bases between them. The DNA for the CDR3 is TGTGCCAGCAGTTTATCCGGGGAAACAGGGGCCAACGTCCTGACTTTC. Residues: CASSLSGETGANVLTF.

J is TRBJ2-1 and V is TRBV27; 12 nucleotides line up with TRBD2. Germline V gene lookup returns CDR1 MNHEY and CDR2 SMNVEV (reference sequence). V lost 4 bases, J lost 8 bases, and 6 bases stayed unmatched. CDR3 length: 15 residues. The CDR3 loop reads CASSSLGLAGYEQFF. DNA of the CDR3: TGTGCCAGCAGTTCCTTAGGACTAGCGGGATATGAGCAGTTCTTC.

V is TRBV25-1 and J is TRBJ2-5; D gene unclear. Between the trimmed V and J ends, which lost 3 bases and 2 bases, there was a span of 13 bases. Germline lookup yields CDR1 MGHDK and CDR2 SYGVNS. The CDR3 consists of 15 residues. CDR3 in amino acids: CASSDLKEAQETQYF. CDR3 coding DNA: TGTGCCAGCAGTGATCTCAAAGAGGCTCAAGAGACCCAGTACTTC.

The sample holds a few counts of this clonotype. This sequence joins TRBV6-2 or TRBV6-3 and TRBJ2-3, with a weak D call TRBD2 (6 bases). V was cut by 0 bases and J by 6 bases, with 16 bases left in between. The CDR3 sequence is 16 residues long. The germline V gene has CDR1 MNHEY and CDR2 SVGEGT. CDR3 in DNA: TGTGCCAGCAGTTACTCGGAGGAGGGGTCTTCGGATACGCAGTATTTT. Protein sequence: CASSYSEEGSSDTQYF.

The J gene is TRBJ2-7, the V gene TRBV9; 7 bases line up with TRBD2. The V gene end was trimmed by 3 bases and the J gene end by 7 bases; junction bases not matched to a gene: 7. Germline values: CDR1 SGDLS, CDR2 YYNGEE. The CDR3 loop spans 13 amino acids. Here the CDR3 DNA reads TGTGCCAGCAGCGCCGGGACTACGGGGGAGCAGTACTTC. Protein: CASSAGTTGEQYF.

This clonotype occurred many times. The chain has TRBV11-2 and TRBJ1-1; no reliable D call. The CDR3 contains 14 residues. Germline V lookup: CDR1 SGHAT, CDR2 FQNNGV. V lost 3 bases and J 8 bases, leaving 16 bases between the germline ends. Here the CDR3 reads CASSFTLDRREAFF. The CDR3, as DNA: TGTGCCAGCAGCTTCACCCTGGACCGTCGGGAAGCTTTCTTT. Filled out from reference TRBV11-2 and TRBJ1-1, the complete variable domain reads EAGVAQSPRYKIIEKRQSVAFWCNPISGHATLYWYQQILGQGPKLLIQFQNNGVVDDSQLPKDRFSAERLKGVDSTLKIQPAKLEDSAVYLCASSFTLDRREAFFGQGTRLTVV.

This clonotype was counted a few times. An end of the junction differs from the germline gene, which may be a read error. V and J are TRBV19 and TRBJ1-5, with TRBD1 matching over 8 bases. Germline V gene data show CDR1 as LNHDA and CDR2 as SQIVND (reference sequence). The CDR3 runs 16 residues. This chain's CDR3 is CASSIPDRGDDQPQHF. CDR3 coding DNA: TGTGCCAGCAGTATCCCTGACAGGGGTGATGATCAGCCCCAGCATTTT. Supplemented by reference TRBV19 and TRBJ1-5, the full variable domain reads DGGITQSPKYLFRKEGQNVTLSCEQNLNHDAMYWYRQDPGQGLRLIYYSQIVNDFQKGDIAEGYSVSREKKESFPLTVTSAQKNPTAFYLCASSIPDRGDDQPQHFGDGTRLSIL.

There are a few counts of this clonotype. The V and J genes are TRBV11-1 and TRBJ2-5; D possibly corresponds to TRBD2 (6 bases). Germline V gives CDR1 SGHAT, CDR2 FQDESV (reference sequence). The CDR3 is made up of 17 amino acids. Deletions cut 3 bases from V and 0 bases from J, with 17 bases between. CDR3 sequence (DNA): TGTGCCAGCAGCTTCGGTCCCTATGGAGGGGACCAAGAGACCCAGTACTTC. It is translated as CASSFGPYGGDQETQYF.

This clonotype occurred a few times. The V gene is TRBV12-3 or TRBV12-4, the J gene TRBJ2-3; a possible D gene is TRBD2 (6 bases). Trimming left V 6 bases short and J 11 bases short, with 24 bases between. The CDR3 runs to 15 residues. The CDR3 DNA reads as TGTGCCAGCAGCCACCGGGAGACTAACGCCATACGGCAGTATTTT. Its translation is CASSHRETNAIRQYF.

This clonotype was observed a handful of times. The rearrangement uses TRBV28 and TRBJ1-2; D may be TRBD1 (6 bases). CDR3 length: 16 amino acids. V was pared by 2 bases and J by 1 base, with 14 bases between. CDR1 and CDR2 from the germline V gene are MDHEN and SYDVKM. The CDR3 DNA reads TGTGCCAGCAGTTTAGGGGGCCTGCACGATAACTATGGCTACACCTTC. Residues: CASSLGGLHDNYGYTF.